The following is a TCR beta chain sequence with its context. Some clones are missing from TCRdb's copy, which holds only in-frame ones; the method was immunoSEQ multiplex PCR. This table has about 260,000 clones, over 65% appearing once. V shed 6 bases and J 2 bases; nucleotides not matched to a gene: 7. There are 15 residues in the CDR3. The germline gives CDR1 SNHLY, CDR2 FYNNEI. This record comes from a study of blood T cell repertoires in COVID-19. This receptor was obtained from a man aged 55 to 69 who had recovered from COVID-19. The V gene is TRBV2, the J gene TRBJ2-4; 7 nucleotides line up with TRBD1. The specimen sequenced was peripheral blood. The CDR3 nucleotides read TGTGCCAGCAGAGGTCGACAGGGCACCAAAAACATTCAGTACTTC. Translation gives CASRGRQGTKNIQYF.